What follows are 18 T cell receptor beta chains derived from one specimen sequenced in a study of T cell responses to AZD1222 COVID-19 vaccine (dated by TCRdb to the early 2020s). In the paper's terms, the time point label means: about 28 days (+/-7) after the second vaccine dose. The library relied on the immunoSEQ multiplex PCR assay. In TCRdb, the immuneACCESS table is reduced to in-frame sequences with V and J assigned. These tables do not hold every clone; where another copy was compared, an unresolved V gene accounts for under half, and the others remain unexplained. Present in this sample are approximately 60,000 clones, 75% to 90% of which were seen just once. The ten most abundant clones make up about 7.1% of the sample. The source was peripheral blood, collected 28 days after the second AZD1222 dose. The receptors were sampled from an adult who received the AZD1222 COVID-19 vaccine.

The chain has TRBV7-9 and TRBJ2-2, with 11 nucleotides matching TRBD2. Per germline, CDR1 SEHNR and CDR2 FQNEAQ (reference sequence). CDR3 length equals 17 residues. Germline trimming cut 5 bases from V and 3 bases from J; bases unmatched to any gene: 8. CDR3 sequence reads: CASSPTGLAGHTGELFF. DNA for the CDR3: TGTGCCAGCAGCCCAACCGGACTAGCGGGCCACACCGGGGAGCTGTTTTTT.

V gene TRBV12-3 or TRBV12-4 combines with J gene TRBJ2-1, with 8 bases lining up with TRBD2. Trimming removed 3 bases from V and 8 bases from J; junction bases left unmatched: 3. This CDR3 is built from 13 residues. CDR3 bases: TGTGCCAGCAGTTTTCGTAGCGGGGATGAGCAGTTCTTC. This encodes CASSFRSGDEQFF.

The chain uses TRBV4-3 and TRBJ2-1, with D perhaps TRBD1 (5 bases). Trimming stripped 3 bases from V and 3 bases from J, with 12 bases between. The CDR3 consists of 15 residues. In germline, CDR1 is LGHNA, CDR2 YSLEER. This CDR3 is CASSHDQGLYNEQFF. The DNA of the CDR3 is TGCGCCAGCAGCCATGACCAGGGCCTCTACAATGAGCAGTTCTTC.

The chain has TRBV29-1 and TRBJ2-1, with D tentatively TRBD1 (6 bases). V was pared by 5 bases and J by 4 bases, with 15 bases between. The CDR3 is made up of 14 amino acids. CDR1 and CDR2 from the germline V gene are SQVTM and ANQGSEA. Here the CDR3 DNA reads TGCAGCGTTCCCGGGACACACTATTACAATGAGCAGTTCTTC. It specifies CSVPGTHYYNEQFF.

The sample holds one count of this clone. CDR3 in DNA: TGTGCCAGCAGCATGGGGGGGACACTCCCTGGAAACACCATATATTTT. It is translated as CASSMGGTLPGNTIYF. The chain recombines TRBV5-4 with TRBJ1-3; a weak D match, TRBD1 (6 bases). The V end was cut by 4 bases, the J end by 2 bases, with 16 bases between. Per the germline V gene, CDR1 is SGHNT and CDR2 is YYREEE (reference sequence). CDR3 length equals 16 residues.

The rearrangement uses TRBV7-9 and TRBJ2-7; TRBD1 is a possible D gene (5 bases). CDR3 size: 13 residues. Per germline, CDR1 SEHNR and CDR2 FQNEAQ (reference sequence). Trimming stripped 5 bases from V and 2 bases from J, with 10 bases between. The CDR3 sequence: CASSPSGPYEQYF. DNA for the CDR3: TGTGCCAGCAGCCCCTCAGGGCCCTACGAGCAGTACTTC.

The CDR3 is CAIRSTNEKLFF. CDR3 sequence (DNA): TGTGCCATCAGGTCAACTAATGAAAAACTGTTTTTT. The chain couples TRBV10-3 to TRBJ1-4; D remains ambiguous. V was shortened by 6 bases and J by 0 bases, with 2 bases between the two germline ends. Germline CDR1 reads ENHRY; CDR2 reads SYGVKD. The CDR3 loop spans 12 amino acids.

CDR3 sequence: CASSPGNRAYGYTF. CDR3 in DNA: TGTGCCAGCTCACCAGGGAACAGGGCCTATGGCTACACCTTC. The chain joins TRBV18 to TRBJ1-2; tentatively, D is TRBD1 (6 bases). With 2 bases removed from V and 4 bases from J, the gap between germline ends came to 11 bases. CDR3 size: 14 residues. Germline lookup yields CDR1 KGHSH and CDR2 LQKENI.

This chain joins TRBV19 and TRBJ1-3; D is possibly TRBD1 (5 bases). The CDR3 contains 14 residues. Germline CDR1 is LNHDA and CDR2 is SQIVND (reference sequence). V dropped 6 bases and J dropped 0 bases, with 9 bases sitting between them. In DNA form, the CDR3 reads TGTGCCAGTAGGCCTGGACACTCTGGAAACACCATATATTTT. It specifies CASRPGHSGNTIYF.

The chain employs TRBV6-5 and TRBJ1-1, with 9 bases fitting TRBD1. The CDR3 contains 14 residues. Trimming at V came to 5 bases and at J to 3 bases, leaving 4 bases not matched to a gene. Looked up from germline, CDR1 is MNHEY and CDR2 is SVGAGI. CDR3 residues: CASSRRQGDTEAFF. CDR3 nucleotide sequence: TGTGCCAGCAGTCGACGACAGGGGGACACTGAAGCTTTCTTT.

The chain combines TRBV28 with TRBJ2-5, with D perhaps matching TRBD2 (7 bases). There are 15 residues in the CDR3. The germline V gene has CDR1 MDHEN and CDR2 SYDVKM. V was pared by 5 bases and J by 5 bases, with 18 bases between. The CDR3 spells CASSPLRGRFETQYF. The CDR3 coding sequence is TGTGCCAGCAGTCCCCTGCGGGGGCGGTTTGAGACCCAGTACTTC.

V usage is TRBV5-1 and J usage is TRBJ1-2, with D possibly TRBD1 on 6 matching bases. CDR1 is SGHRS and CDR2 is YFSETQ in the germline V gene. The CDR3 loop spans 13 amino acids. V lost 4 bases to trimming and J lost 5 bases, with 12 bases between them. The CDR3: CASSAGQLYGYTF. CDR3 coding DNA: TGCGCCAGCAGCGCCGGACAGTTGTATGGCTACACCTTC.

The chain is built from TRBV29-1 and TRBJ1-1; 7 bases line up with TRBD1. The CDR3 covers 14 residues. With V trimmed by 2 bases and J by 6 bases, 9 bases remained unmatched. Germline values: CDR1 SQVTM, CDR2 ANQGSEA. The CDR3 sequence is CSVEPQVGGPEAFF. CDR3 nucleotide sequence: TGCAGCGTTGAACCCCAAGTAGGGGGCCCTGAAGCTTTCTTT.

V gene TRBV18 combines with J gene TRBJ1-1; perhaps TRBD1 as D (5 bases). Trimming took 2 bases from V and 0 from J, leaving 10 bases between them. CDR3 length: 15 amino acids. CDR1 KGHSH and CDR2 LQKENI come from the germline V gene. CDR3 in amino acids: CASSPEGSMNTEAFF. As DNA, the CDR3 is TGTGCCAGCTCACCAGAGGGGTCCATGAACACTGAAGCTTTCTTT.

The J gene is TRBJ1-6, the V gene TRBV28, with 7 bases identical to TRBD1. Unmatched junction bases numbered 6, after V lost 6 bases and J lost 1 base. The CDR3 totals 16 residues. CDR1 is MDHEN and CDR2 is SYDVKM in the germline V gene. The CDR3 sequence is CASRRSTGSYNSPLHF. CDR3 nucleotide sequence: TGTGCCAGCAGACGATCGACAGGGTCCTATAATTCACCCCTCCACTTT. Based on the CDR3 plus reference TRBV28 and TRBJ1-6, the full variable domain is DVKVTQSSRYLVKRTGEKVFLECVQDMDHENMFWYRQDPGLGLRLIYFSYDVKMKEKGDIPEGYSVSREKKERFSLILESASTNQTSMYLCASRRSTGSYNSPLHFGNGTRLTVT.

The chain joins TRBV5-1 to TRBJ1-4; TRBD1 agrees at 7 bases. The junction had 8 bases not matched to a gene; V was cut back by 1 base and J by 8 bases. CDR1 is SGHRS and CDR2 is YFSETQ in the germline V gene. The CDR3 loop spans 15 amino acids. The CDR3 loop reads CASSLMTGQGEKLFF. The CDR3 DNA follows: TGCGCCAGCAGCTTGATGACAGGGCAAGGGGAAAAACTGTTTTTT. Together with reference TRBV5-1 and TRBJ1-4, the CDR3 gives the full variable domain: KAGVTQTPRYLIKTRGQQVTLSCSPISGHRSVSWYQQTPGQGLQFLFEYFSETQRNKGNFPGRFSGRQFSNSRSEMNVSTLELGDSALYLCASSLMTGQGEKLFFGSGTQLSVL.

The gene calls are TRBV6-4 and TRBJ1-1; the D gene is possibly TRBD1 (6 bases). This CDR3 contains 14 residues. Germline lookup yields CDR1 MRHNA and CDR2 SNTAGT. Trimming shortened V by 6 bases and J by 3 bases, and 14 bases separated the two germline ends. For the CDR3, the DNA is TGTGCCAGCAGAAACAGGGAGGCCGACACTGAAGCTTTCTTT. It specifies CASRNREADTEAFF.

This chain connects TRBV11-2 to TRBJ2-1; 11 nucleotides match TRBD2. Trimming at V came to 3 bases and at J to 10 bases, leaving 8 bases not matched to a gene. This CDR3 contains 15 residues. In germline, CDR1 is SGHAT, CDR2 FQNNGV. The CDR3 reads CASSFTSGSGSEQFF. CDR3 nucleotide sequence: TGTGCCAGCAGCTTCACTAGCGGGAGTGGATCCGAGCAGTTCTTC.